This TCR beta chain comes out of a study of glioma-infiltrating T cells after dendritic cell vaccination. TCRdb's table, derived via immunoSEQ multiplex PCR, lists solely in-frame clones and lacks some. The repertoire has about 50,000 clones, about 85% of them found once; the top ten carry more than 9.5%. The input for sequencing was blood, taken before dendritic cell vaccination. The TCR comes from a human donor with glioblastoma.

CDR3 DNA sequence: TGCGCCAGCAGCTTGTCCGGGGCTGGGGCCAACGTCCTGACTTTC. Its protein is CASSLSGAGANVLTF. This sequence joins TRBV5-1 and TRBJ2-6, with a tentative D call TRBD2 (5 bases). Germline CDR1 and CDR2: SGHRS and YFSETQ. This CDR3 spans 15 amino acids. Deletions cut 1 base from V and 2 bases from J, with 7 bases between.